This entry concerns a single T cell receptor beta chain. As yet, its antigen is unknown. Amplification yielded TCR beta CDR3 regions, with RNA transcripts as the source. The HTBI set primed first-round TCR CDR3 RT-PCR. TCRdb re-called the multiplex PCR reads through MiXCR, storing one row per CDR3 protein. Among some 370,000 distinct CDR3 sequences listed, around 15% were seen once. The data are from a study of T cells in Graves' hyperthyroidism and ophthalmopathy. In the study overall: The initial diagnosis was the point when peripheral blood was collected, ahead of any treatment.

Study outcomes and limitations: Blood samples included most of the expanded thyroid clonotypes exceeding 0.001. Ophthalmopathy was distinguished from stable hyperthyroidism by 13 V-J signatures. Before onset, by a median of approximately 5.9 months, the model predicted ophthalmopathy.

Germline lookup yields CDR1 SGHDN and CDR2 FVKESK. The CDR3 is 15 amino acids. The chain carries TRBV14 and TRBJ1-1; D is possibly TRBD1 (6 bases). Judging by the DNA end, TRBJ2-2 fits better; the J call may be wrong. This TCR was sampled from a man between 50 and 59 years old with Graves' ophthalmopathy. The sample comprised blood. CDR3 sequence (DNA): TGTGCCAGCAGCCAAGATAACAGGGCCATAGGGAAGCTGTTTTTT. Encoded protein: CASSQDNRAIGKLFF.